This is a list of T cell receptor beta chains from one sample in a study of cytomegalovirus exposure and HLA in healthy donors. Method: immunoSEQ multiplex PCR; TCRdb's copy keeps in-frame clones and lacks some. Of 150,000 to 200,000 clones listed, around 84% are singletons. Sequencing was done on a sample of PBMCs. The receptors stem from a man aged 18 to 35 in good health and CMV-seropositive. Each CDR3 is given with its conserved first and last residue. D genes are given only for firm matches. Expanded clones are given a class, and other clones once, few, many or no size at all.

size	V	J	D	CDR3	DNA
-	TRBV7-2	TRBJ2-5	-	CASSVTFSGETQYF	TGTGCCAGCAGCGTCACGTTTAGCGGTGAGACCCAGTACTTC
-	TRBV9	TRBJ2-3	-	CASSVQTGARTGADTQYF	TGTGCCAGCAGCGTACAAACGGGAGCTCGGACTGGCGCAGATACGCAGTATTTT
-	TRBV7-8	TRBJ1-1	-	CASSPVPEAEAFF	TGTGCCAGCAGCCCAGTTCCCGAGGCTGAAGCTTTCTTT
-	TRBV4-3	TRBJ2-3	-	CASSQGSQGTQYF	TGCGCCAGCAGCCAAGGGAGCCAGGGTACGCAGTATTTT
-	TRBV4-3	TRBJ2-1	-	CASSSLAESSYNEQFF	TGCGCCAGCAGCTCTTTAGCGGAGAGCTCCTACAATGAGCAGTTCTTC
-	TRBV6-1	TRBJ2-1	TRBD1	CASDRGSYNEQFF	TGTGCCAGCGACAGGGGCTCCTACAATGAGCAGTTCTTC
-	TRBV15	TRBJ1-1	TRBD1	CATSRVGQGNTEAFF	TGTGCCACCAGCAGAGTAGGACAGGGTAACACTGAAGCTTTCTTT
-	TRBV28	TRBJ2-3	TRBD2	CASSASGVSTDTQYF	TGTGCCAGCAGTGCTAGCGGGGTTAGCACAGATACGCAGTATTTT
-	TRBV30	TRBJ1-2	TRBD1	CAWSVLQGVYGYTF	TGTGCCTGGAGCGTTCTACAGGGGGTCTATGGCTACACCTTC
once	TRBV10-3	TRBJ2-1	-	CAIQGGVDNEQFF	TGTGCCATCCAGGGGGGTGTCGACAATGAGCAGTTCTTC
-	TRBV9	TRBJ2-1	TRBD2	CASSVGWGTSGRDYNEQFF	TGTGCCAGCAGCGTAGGCTGGGGGACTAGCGGGAGGGACTACAATGAGCAGTTCTTC
-	TRBV9	TRBJ1-1	-	CASSRGTEAFF	TGTGCCAGCAGCAGGGGAACTGAAGCTTTCTTT
-	TRBV27	TRBJ2-5	-	CASSPRRVTETQYF	TGTGCCAGCAGCCCTCGGAGAGTTACGGAGACCCAGTACTTC
once	TRBV7-2	TRBJ1-5	-	CASSQRGGNQPQHF	TGTGCCAGCAGCCAAAGGGGAGGGAATCAGCCCCAGCATTTT
-	TRBV7-2	TRBJ2-7	-	CASSLAAGPTYEQYF	TGTGCCAGCAGCTTAGCGGCGGGACCGACCTACGAGCAGTACTTC
-	TRBV15	TRBJ2-7	-	CATSRDLIVRTAYEQYF	TGTGCCACCAGCAGAGATCTTATCGTAAGGACAGCCTACGAGCAGTACTTC
few	TRBV27	TRBJ2-3	-	CASSFTGWEATDTQYF	TGTGCCAGCAGTTTCACCGGGTGGGAGGCCACAGATACGCAGTATTTT
-	TRBV19	TRBJ2-1	TRBD1	CASSIYPGGYNEQFF	TGTGCCAGTAGTATCTACCCAGGGGGTTACAATGAGCAGTTCTTC
-	TRBV6-6	TRBJ2-7	TRBD2	CASKDPGGVSYEQYF	TGTGCCAGCAAGGACCCTGGGGGGGTCTCCTACGAGCAGTACTTC
-	TRBV11-3	TRBJ2-3	TRBD1	CASSEGQGHADTQYF	TGTGCCAGCAGCGAGGGACAGGGCCACGCAGATACGCAGTATTTT
-	TRBV5-4	TRBJ1-2	TRBD1	CASSPGTVGGYTF	TGTGCCAGCAGCCCCGGGACAGTAGGCGGCTACACCTTC
few	TRBV7-2	TRBJ2-1	TRBD2	CASSLLPGGSDYNEQFF	TGTGCCAGCAGCCTCCTCCCGGGAGGGAGCGACTACAATGAGCAGTTCTTC
-	TRBV21-1	TRBJ2-1	-	CASSKVGLAGYNEQFF	TGTGCCAGCAGCAAAGTTGGGCTAGCGGGTTACAATGAGCAGTTCTTC
-	TRBV27	TRBJ2-2	TRBD1	CASSLKRPGQGRTGELFF	TGTGCCAGCAGTTTGAAGCGTCCGGGACAGGGGAGGACCGGGGAGCTGTTTTTT
-	TRBV27	TRBJ2-7	TRBD2	CASTPIWWREGYF	TGTGCCAGCACCCCTATCTGGTGGCGGGAGGGGTACTTC
-	TRBV27	TRBJ2-7	TRBD1	CASSPFGTGRYEQYF	TGTGCCAGCAGTCCTTTCGGGACAGGGCGCTACGAGCAGTACTTC
-	TRBV19	TRBJ1-5	TRBD1	CASIGTGNNQPQHF	TGTGCCAGCATAGGGACAGGCAACAATCAGCCCCAGCATTTT
-	TRBV6-6	TRBJ2-7	TRBD1	CASSQIKTGSDEQYF	TGTGCCAGCAGTCAAATTAAGACAGGGTCGGACGAGCAGTACTTC
once	TRBV5-1	TRBJ1-5	-	CASSLDAGYNQPQHF	TGCGCCAGCAGCTTGGACGCAGGGTACAATCAGCCCCAGCATTTT
-	TRBV27	TRBJ2-5	TRBD2	CASSPRRLAGQETQYF	TGTGCCAGCAGTCCTCGTCGATTAGCGGGTCAAGAGACCCAGTACTTC
-	TRBV25-1	TRBJ1-4	-	CASSKMDRPRAEKLFF	TGTGCCAGCAGTAAAATGGACAGACCCAGGGCTGAAAAACTGTTTTTT
few	TRBV19	TRBJ2-7	TRBD2	CASSIGLAGAYEQYF	TGTGCCAGTAGTATTGGACTAGCGGGAGCGTACGAGCAGTACTTC
-	TRBV7-8	TRBJ2-2	TRBD2	CASSPRGGSSGQNTGELFF	TGTGCCAGCAGCCCCCGTGGCGGGTCTAGCGGGCAGAACACCGGGGAGCTGTTTTTT
-	TRBV28	TRBJ1-5	-	CASSLLSGGSGNQPQHF	TGTGCCAGCAGTTTATTAAGCGGGGGGTCGGGCAATCAGCCCCAGCATTTT
-	TRBV28	TRBJ2-3	TRBD2	CASIQGTSTGDTQYF	TGTGCCAGCATCCAAGGGACTAGCACAGGTGATACGCAGTATTTT
-	TRBV28	TRBJ2-7	TRBD1	CASSFLGTGPISYEQYF	TGTGCCAGCAGTTTCCTTGGGACAGGACCGATCTCCTACGAGCAGTACTTC
many	TRBV14	TRBJ2-3	-	CASSLNRHTDTQYF	TGTGCCAGCAGCCTGAACAGGCACACAGATACGCAGTATTTT
-	TRBV5-1	TRBJ1-1	TRBD1	CASSMTGLNTEAFF	TGCGCCAGCAGCATGACAGGGCTGAACACTGAAGCTTTCTTT
-	TRBV7-8	TRBJ1-5	-	CASSLGRSYSNQPQHF	TGTGCCAGCAGCTTAGGCAGGTCCTATAGCAATCAGCCCCAGCATTTT
-	TRBV15	TRBJ2-3	TRBD2	CATSRAVGLAGLADTQYF	TGTGCCACCAGCAGGGCCGTGGGGCTAGCGGGACTCGCAGATACGCAGTATTTT
-	TRBV7-9	TRBJ2-7	TRBD1	CASSLGPDRGSVEQYF	TGTGCCAGCAGCTTAGGTCCGGACAGGGGGTCGGTCGAGCAGTACTTC
-	TRBV15	TRBJ2-1	TRBD2	CATSRSPGGPSRDEQFF	TGTGCCACCAGCAGGTCCCCGGGAGGGCCCTCGAGGGATGAGCAGTTCTTC
-	TRBV19	TRBJ1-1	TRBD1	CASSGQVNTEAFF	TGTGCCAGTAGCGGACAGGTGAACACTGAAGCTTTCTTT
-	TRBV28	TRBJ1-2	-	CASSFLDYGYTF	TGTGCCAGCAGTTTTCTAGACTATGGCTACACCTTC
-	TRBV7-9	TRBJ2-7	TRBD1	CASSNRDRGLNEQYF	TGTGCCAGCAGTAACCGGGACAGGGGGCTGAACGAGCAGTACTTC
-	TRBV27	TRBJ1-3	-	CASSLSRVGNTIYF	TGTGCCAGCAGTTTGAGCAGGGTTGGAAACACCATATATTTT